Below, 10 T cell receptor beta chains from the same sample are listed, as sequenced in a study of neurological immune-mediated disorders (dated by TCRdb to between 2018 and 2021). The protocol used for the library was 5' RACE. This sample was sequenced with an Illumina HiSeq 2500. TCRdb reworked the public reads: Q25 trimming with fastp, MiXCR clone assembly, productive beta chains retained. Rows with one shared CDR3 protein collapse into an entry with the most common genes and DNA. The table for this sample lists about 70,000 distinct CDR3 sequences; about 5% of them were counted only once. Jointly, the top ten make up roughly 2.4% of the sample. The sequenced sample consisted of PBMCs. All receptors come from a woman aged 65 to 85 with multiple sclerosis.

This clonotype was seen repeatedly, ten times or more. The chain carries TRBV20-1 and TRBJ2-1; unclear D gene. V dropped 3 bases and J dropped 9 bases, with 9 bases sitting between them. CDR3 length: 11 amino acids. Germline V gene data show CDR1 as DFQATT and CDR2 as SNEGSKA (reference sequence). The CDR3 loop reads CSASPKGEQFF. CDR3 DNA sequence: TGCAGTGCTAGCCCAAAGGGTGAGCAGTTCTTC.

At least ten counts were recorded for this clonotype. The V and J genes are TRBV5-5 and TRBJ2-7; D remains unclear. Germline V gives CDR1 SGHKS, CDR2 YYEKEE (reference sequence). This CDR3 comprises 16 residues. Trimming shortened V by 3 bases and J by 0 bases, and 16 bases separated the two germline ends. CDR3 nucleotides: TGTGCCAGCAGCTCGAGCTTGACCGGTATCTCCTACGAGCAGTACTTC. Translation gives CASSSSLTGISYEQYF.

This clonotype was seen at least ten times. This chain links TRBV20-1 with TRBJ1-2; a weak D match, TRBD1 (6 bases). V gave up 5 bases and J gave up 3 bases, with 13 bases separating them. Germline V gene sequence: CDR1 DFQATT, CDR2 SNEGSKA (reference sequence). This CDR3 is built from 13 residues. In nucleotides, the CDR3 is TGCAGTGCTCACACAGGGAATGACTATGGCTACACCTTC. Translation gives CSAHTGNDYGYTF.

The chain is built from TRBV5-1 and TRBJ1-3; D remains unclear. V was trimmed by 2 bases and J by 4 bases, leaving 16 bases between them. Germline loops: CDR1 SGHRS, CDR2 YFSETQ. This CDR3 is 16 amino acids long. In DNA form, the CDR3 reads TGCGCCAGCAGCTTAGAAGCCGACTTAGGAGGAAACACCATATATTTT. Protein sequence: CASSLEADLGGNTIYF.

This clonotype was seen repeatedly, ten times or more. The chain combines TRBV6-2 or TRBV6-3 with TRBJ2-4; maybe TRBD1 (5 bases). This CDR3 contains 12 residues. Germline assignment: CDR1 MNHEY and CDR2 SVGEGT. V was cut by 0 bases and J by 15 bases, with 12 bases left in between. CDR3 sequence: CASSYSSQGLYF. As DNA, the CDR3 is TGTGCCAGCAGTTACTCGAGCCAGGGCTTGTACTTC.

There are a few counts of this clonotype. The J gene is TRBJ2-2, the V gene TRBV29-1; TRBD2 might be the D (5 bases). The CDR3 loop spans 14 amino acids. CDR1 is SQVTM and CDR2 is ANQGSEA in the germline V gene. V lost 4 bases and J lost 7, with 16 bases in between. The CDR3: CSVAHTRGGGELFF. In nucleotides, the CDR3 is TGCAGCGTTGCACACACTAGAGGAGGCGGGGAGCTGTTTTTT.

This clonotype was seen repeatedly, ten times or more. The rearrangement links TRBV12-3 or TRBV12-4 to TRBJ1-2; 7 positions agree with TRBD1. The V segment lost 6 bases and the J segment 13 bases; nucleotides outside the gene matches: 5. The CDR3 length is 10 residues. The CDR3 coding sequence is TGTGCCAGCAGCCGACAGGGTCCCACCTTC. The encoded protein is CASSRQGPTF.

The table lists this clonotype with many counts. V usage is TRBV10-3 and J usage is TRBJ2-6, with TRBD1 identical over 7 bases. Germline loops: CDR1 ENHRY, CDR2 SYGVKD. V was clipped by 0 bases and J by 0 bases; unmatched bases: 11. This CDR3 spans 20 amino acids. In DNA form, the CDR3 reads TGTGCCATCAGTGAGTCGAGTGGGGTCCAGGGGGACTCTGGGGCCAACGTCCTGACTTTC. This encodes CAISESSGVQGDSGANVLTF.

This clonotype was picked up many times. This sequence joins TRBV4-3 and TRBJ1-2; D gene ambiguous. The CDR3 spans 12 residues. V lost 5 bases and J lost 2, with 6 bases in between. Germline V gene lookup returns CDR1 LGHNA and CDR2 YSLEER. In DNA form, the CDR3 reads TGCGCCAGCAGCGGGAGAAACTATGGCTACACCTTC. As protein: CASSGRNYGYTF.

The CDR3 nucleotides are TGTGCCAGCAGTGACGCGGCAGGCAACACTGAAGCTTTCTTT. The encoded protein is CASSDAAGNTEAFF. V is TRBV6-1 and J is TRBJ1-1; no reliable D call. This CDR3 region has 14 residues. In germline, CDR1 is MNHNS, CDR2 SASEGT. The germline V and J ends were trimmed by 3 bases and 2 bases, with 10 bases remaining between them.